This TCR beta chain stems from a study of T cell clones after liver transplantation. Using immunoSEQ multiplex PCR, the repertoire was profiled, and TCRdb retains in-frame clones only, with some absent. This table has some 13,000 clones, over 65% appearing once. This clone was seen once. Per the germline V gene, CDR1 is MNHEY and CDR2 is SVGAGI. V was pared by 0 bases and J by 6 bases, with 3 bases of the junction left unmatched. This CDR3 spans 14 amino acids. CD3+CD4+ and CD3+CD8+ cells were FACS-sorted from thawed unstimulated PBMCs. The sample here was CD8+ T cells from blood, taken at the 22-month timepoint. The chain employs TRBV6-5 and TRBJ2-7, with TRBD2 identical over 9 bases. This TCR was recovered from a human patient who received a liver transplant. Some T cells may be transferred from the graft donor. CDR3 sequence: CASSYSGTSSEQYF. CDR3 bases: TGTGCCAGCAGTTACTCAGGGACTAGCAGCGAGCAGTACTTC.